This T cell receptor beta chain was sequenced for a study of blood T cell repertoires in COVID-19. Study at large: Acute-phase and convalescent COVID-19 samples originated in the United States, Italy and Spain.

As processed by the authors: Estimation of nucleated cell counts relied on the amplification of reference gene primers. Sequenced by immunoSEQ multiplex PCR; TCRdb stores in-frame clones only, minus some. Clone size and V and J calls were adopted from that table, with D and trimming inferred from the DNA. The data hold about 150,000 clones, with approximately 91% observed a single time. While infection was still active, Seattle patients were enrolled and then followed longitudinally. The CDR3 consists of 15 residues. Trimming took 0 bases from V and 0 from J, leaving 6 bases between them. The germline gives CDR1 MGHRA, CDR2 YSYEKL.

The V gene is TRBV4-1, the J gene TRBJ1-3; TRBD1 is a possible D gene (5 bases). The sample comprised peripheral blood. The TCR sequence derives from a man aged 18 to 29 with COVID-19, enrolled during active disease. CDR3 sequence reads: CASSQEGGSGNTIYF. CDR3 nucleotide sequence: TGCGCCAGCAGCCAAGAGGGGGGCTCTGGAAACACCATATATTTT.